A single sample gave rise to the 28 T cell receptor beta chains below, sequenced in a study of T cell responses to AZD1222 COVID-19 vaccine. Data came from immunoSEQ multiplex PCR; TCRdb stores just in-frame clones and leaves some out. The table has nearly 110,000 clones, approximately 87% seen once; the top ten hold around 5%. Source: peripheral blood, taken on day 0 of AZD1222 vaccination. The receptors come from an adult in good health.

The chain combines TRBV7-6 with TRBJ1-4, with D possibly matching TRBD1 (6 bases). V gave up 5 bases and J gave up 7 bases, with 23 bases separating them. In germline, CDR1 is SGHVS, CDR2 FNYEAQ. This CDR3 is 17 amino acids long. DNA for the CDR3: TGTGCCAGCAGCCCTCAGAGGGTGAGGGGGGACCCTGAAAAACTGTTTTTT. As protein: CASSPQRVRGDPEKLFF.

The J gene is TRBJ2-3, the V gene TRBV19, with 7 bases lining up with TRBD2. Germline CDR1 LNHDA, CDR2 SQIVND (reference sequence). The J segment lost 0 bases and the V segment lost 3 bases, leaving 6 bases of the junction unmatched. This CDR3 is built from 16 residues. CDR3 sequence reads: CASSIGAAGSTDTQYF. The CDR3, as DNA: TGTGCCAGTAGTATCGGGGCAGCGGGAAGCACAGATACGCAGTATTTT. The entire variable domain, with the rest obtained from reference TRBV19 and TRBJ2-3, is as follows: DGGITQSPKYLFRKEGQNVTLSCEQNLNHDAMYWYRQDPGQGLRLIYYSQIVNDFQKGDIAEGYSVSREKKESFPLTVTSAQKNPTAFYLCASSIGAAGSTDTQYFGPGTRLTVL.

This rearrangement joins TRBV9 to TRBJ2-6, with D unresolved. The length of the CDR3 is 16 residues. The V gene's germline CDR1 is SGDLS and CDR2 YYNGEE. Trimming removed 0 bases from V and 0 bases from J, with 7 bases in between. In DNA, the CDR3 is TGTGCCAGCAGCGTAGCTACGGGCTCTGGGGCCAACGTCCTGACTTTC. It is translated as CASSVATGSGANVLTF. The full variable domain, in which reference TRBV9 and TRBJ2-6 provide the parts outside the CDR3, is DSGVTQTPKHLITATGQRVTLRCSPRSGDLSVYWYQQSLDQGLQFLIQYYNGEERAKGNILERFSAQQFPDLHSELNLSSLELGDSALYFCASSVATGSGANVLTFGAGSRLTVL.

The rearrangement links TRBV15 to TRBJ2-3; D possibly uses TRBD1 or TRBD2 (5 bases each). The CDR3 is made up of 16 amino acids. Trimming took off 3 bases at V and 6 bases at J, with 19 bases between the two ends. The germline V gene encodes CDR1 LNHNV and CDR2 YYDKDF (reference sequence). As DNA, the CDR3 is TGTGCCACCAGCAGTCACCCCGAGGGGACCAGGGATACGCAGTATTTT. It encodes CATSSHPEGTRDTQYF.

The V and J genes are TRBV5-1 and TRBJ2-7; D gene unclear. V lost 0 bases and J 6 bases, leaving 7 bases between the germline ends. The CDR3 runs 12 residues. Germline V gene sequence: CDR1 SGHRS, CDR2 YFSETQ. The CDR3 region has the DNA TGCGCCAGCAGCTTGGGGGTTGCCGAGCAGTACTTC. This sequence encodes CASSLGVAEQYF.

DNA for the CDR3: TGTGCCAGCACCGAGACCGGGACAGGCTATGATCAGCCCCAGCATTTT. Translation: CASTETGTGYDQPQHF. This chain joins TRBV7-3 and TRBJ1-5; 8 bases agree with TRBD1. Germline trimming cut 7 bases from V and 5 bases from J; bases unmatched to any gene: 13. The CDR3 has 16 amino acids. Per the germline V gene, CDR1 is SGHTA and CDR2 is FQGTGA.

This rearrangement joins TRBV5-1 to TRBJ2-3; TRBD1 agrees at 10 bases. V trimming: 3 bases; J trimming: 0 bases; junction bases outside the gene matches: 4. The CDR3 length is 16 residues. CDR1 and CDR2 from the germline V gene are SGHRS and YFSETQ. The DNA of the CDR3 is TGCGCCAGCAGCTCGGACAGGGGGGTTAGCACAGATACGCAGTATTTT. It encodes CASSSDRGVSTDTQYF.

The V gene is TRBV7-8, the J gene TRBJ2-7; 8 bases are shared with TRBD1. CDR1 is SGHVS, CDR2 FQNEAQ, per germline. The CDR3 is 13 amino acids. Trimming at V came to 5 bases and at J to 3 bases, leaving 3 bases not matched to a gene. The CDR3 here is CASSPDRGYEQYF. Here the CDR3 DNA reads TGTGCCAGCAGCCCTGACAGGGGCTACGAGCAGTACTTC.

The CDR3 spells CASTSTGSTGELFF. The CDR3 bases are TGTGCCAGCACGTCGACAGGGAGCACCGGGGAGCTGTTTTTT. The V and J genes are TRBV2 and TRBJ2-2; 7 nucleotides match TRBD1. Germline CDR1 SNHLY, CDR2 FYNNEI. V was pared by 7 bases and J by 4 bases, with 6 bases of the junction left unmatched. CDR3 size: 14 residues.

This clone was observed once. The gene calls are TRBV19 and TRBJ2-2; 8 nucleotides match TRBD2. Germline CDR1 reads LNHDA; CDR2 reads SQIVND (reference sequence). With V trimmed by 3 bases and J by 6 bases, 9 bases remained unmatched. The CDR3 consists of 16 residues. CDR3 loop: CASSIVQREIPGELFF. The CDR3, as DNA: TGTGCCAGTAGTATCGTCCAGCGGGAGATCCCCGGGGAGCTGTTTTTT.

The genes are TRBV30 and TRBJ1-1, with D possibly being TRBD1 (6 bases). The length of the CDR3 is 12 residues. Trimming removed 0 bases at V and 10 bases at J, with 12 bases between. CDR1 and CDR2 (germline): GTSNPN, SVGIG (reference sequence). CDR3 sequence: CAWSVPGGAAFF. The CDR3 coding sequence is TGTGCCTGGAGTGTACCGGGGGGGGCAGCTTTCTTT. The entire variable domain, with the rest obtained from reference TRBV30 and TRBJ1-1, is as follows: SQTIHQWPATLVQPVGSPLSLECTVEGTSNPNLYWYRQAAGRGLQLLFYSVGIGQISSEVPQNLSASRPQDRQFILSSKKLLLSDSGFYLCAWSVPGGAAFFGQGTRLTVV.

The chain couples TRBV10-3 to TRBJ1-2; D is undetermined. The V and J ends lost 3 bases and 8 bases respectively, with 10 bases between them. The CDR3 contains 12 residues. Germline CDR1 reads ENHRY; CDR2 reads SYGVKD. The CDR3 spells CAISDSSGGYTF. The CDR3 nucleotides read TGTGCCATCAGTGACTCTTCAGGCGGCTACACCTTC.

In nucleotides, the CDR3 is TGTGCCAGTAGTATAGATGTACACGGGGGTGAAGCTTTCTTT. Amino acids: CASSIDVHGGEAFF. This chain connects TRBV19 to TRBJ1-1, with D possibly TRBD1 on 5 matching bases. Germline V lookup: CDR1 LNHDA, CDR2 SQIVND (reference sequence). V lost 0 bases, J lost 7 bases, and 12 bases lay in between. The CDR3 length is 14 residues.

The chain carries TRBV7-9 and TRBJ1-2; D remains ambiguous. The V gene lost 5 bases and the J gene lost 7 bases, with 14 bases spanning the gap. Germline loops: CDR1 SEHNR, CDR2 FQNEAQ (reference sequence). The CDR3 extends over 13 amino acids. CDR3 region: CASSDTRLSGYTF. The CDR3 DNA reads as TGTGCCAGCAGCGACACCCGGCTAAGTGGCTACACCTTC.

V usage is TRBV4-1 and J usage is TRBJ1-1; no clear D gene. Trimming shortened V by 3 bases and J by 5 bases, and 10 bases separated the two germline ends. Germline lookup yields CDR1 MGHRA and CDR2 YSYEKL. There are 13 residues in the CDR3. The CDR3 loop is CASSHVRLTEAFF. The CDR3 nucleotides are TGCGCCAGCAGCCATGTCAGGTTGACTGAAGCTTTCTTT.

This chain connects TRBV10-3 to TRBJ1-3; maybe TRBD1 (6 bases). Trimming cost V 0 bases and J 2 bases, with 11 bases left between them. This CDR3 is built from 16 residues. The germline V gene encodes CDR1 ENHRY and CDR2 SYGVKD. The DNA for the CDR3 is TGTGCCATCAGTGAGTCAACCCGGGGGCCTGGAAACACCATATATTTT. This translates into CAISESTRGPGNTIYF.

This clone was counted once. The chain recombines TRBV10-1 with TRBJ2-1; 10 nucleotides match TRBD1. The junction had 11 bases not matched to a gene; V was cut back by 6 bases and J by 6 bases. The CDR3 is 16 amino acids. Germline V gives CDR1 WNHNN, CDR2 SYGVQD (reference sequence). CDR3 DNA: TGCGCCAGCAGCACGGGACAGGGGTATTCAGCCAATGAGCAGTTCTTC. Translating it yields CASSTGQGYSANEQFF.

In DNA form, the CDR3 reads TGTGCCAGTAGTATTGGAGTTTGGATTGACACAGATACGCAGTATTTT. Translating gives CASSIGVWIDTDTQYF. This sequence joins TRBV19 and TRBJ2-3; D is unclear. The germline gives CDR1 LNHDA, CDR2 SQIVND (reference sequence). The CDR3 totals 16 residues. V dropped 3 bases and J dropped 2 bases, with 15 bases sitting between them.

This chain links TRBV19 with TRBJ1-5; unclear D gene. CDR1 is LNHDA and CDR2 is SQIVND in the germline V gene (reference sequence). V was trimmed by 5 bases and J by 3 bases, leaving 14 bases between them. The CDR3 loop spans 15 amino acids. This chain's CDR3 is CASSSQEGDNQPQHF. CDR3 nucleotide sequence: TGTGCCAGTAGTTCGCAGGAAGGCGACAATCAGCCCCAGCATTTT.

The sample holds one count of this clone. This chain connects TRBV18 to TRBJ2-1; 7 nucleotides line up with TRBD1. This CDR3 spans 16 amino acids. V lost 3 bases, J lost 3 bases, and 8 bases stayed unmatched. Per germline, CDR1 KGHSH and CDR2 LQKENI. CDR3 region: CASSPPDRTLYNEQFF. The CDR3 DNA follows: TGTGCCAGCTCACCCCCGGACAGGACCCTCTACAATGAGCAGTTCTTC.

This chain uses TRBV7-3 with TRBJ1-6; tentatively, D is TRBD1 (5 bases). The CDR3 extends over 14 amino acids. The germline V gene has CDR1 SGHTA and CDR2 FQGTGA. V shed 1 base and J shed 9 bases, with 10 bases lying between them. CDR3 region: CASSLSRVGSPLHF. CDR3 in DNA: TGTGCCAGCAGCTTAAGCAGGGTTGGTTCACCCCTCCACTTT.

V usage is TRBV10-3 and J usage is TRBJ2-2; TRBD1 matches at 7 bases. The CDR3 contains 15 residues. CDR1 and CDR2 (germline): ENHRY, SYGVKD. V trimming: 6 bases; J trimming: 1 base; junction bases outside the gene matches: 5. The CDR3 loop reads CAIRPTGLNTGELFF. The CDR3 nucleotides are TGTGCCATCAGGCCGACAGGGCTGAACACCGGGGAGCTGTTTTTT.

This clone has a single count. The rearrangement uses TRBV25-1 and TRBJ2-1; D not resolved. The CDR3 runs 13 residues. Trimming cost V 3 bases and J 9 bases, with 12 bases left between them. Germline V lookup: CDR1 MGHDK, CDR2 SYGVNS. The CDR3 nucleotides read TGTGCCAGCAGTGAGGGTAGCCGTGGTGAGCAGTTCTTC. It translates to CASSEGSRGEQFF.

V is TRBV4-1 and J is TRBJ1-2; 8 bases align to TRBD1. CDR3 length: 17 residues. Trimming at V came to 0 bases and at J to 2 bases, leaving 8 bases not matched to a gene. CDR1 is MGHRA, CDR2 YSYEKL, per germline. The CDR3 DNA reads TGCGCCAGCAGCCAAGATTTGCAGGGGGCGCGCAACTATGGCTACACCTTC. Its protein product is CASSQDLQGARNYGYTF.

The CDR3 region is CAWSPGLGLGNSNQPQHF. CDR3 nucleotides: TGTGCCTGGAGCCCCGGATTGGGACTAGGGAATAGCAATCAGCCCCAGCATTTT. The genes are TRBV30 and TRBJ1-5; tentatively, D is TRBD1 (5 bases). CDR3 length equals 18 residues. Trimming shortened V by 3 bases and J by 0 bases, and 21 bases separated the two germline ends. Germline CDR1 GTSNPN, CDR2 SVGIG (reference sequence). Based on the CDR3 plus reference TRBV30 and TRBJ1-5, the full variable domain is SQTIHQWPATLVQPVGSPLSLECTVEGTSNPNLYWYRQAAGRGLQLLFYSVGIGQISSEVPQNLSASRPQDRQFILSSKKLLLSDSGFYLCAWSPGLGLGNSNQPQHFGDGTRLSIL.

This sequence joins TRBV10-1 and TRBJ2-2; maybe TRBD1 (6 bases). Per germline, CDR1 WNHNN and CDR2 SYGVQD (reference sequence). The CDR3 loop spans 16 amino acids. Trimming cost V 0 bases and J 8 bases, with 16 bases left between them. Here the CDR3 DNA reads TGCGCCAGCAGTGAGTCGACAGGCCAGCCCGGGGGGGAGCTGTTTTTT. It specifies CASSESTGQPGGELFF.

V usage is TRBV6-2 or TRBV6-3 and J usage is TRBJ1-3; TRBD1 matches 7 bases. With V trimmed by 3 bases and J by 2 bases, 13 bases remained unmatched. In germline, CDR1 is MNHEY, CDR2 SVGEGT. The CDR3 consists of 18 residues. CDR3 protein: CASSYFLTTGVTGNTIYF. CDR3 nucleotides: TGTGCCAGCAGTTATTTCCTTACTACAGGGGTAACTGGAAACACCATATATTTT.

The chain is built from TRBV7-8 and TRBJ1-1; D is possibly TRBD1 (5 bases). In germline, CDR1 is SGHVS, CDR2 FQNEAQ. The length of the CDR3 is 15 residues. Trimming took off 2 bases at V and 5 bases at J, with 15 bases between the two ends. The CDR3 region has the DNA TGTGCCAGCAGCTTATCTACCCCCTGGGGGACTGAAGCTTTCTTT. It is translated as CASSLSTPWGTEAFF.